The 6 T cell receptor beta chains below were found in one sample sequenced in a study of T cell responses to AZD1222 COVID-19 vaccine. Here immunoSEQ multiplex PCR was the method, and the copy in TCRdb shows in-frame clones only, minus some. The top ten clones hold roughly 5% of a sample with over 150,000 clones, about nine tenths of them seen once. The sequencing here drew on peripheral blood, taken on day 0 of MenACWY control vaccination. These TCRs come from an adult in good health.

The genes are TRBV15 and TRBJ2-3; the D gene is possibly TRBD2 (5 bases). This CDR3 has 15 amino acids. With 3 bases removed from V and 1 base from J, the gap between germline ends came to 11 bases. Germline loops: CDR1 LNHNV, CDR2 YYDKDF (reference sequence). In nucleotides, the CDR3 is TGTGCCACCAGCAGGCGAGGGCCCGGCACAGATACGCAGTATTTT. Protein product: CATSRRGPGTDTQYF.

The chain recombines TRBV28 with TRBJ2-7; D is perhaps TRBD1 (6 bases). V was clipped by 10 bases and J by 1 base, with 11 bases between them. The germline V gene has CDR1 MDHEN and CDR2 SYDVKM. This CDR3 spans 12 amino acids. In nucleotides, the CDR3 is TGTGCCACCGAGGACAGTTCCTACGAGCAGTACGTC. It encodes CATEDSSYEQYV.

The CDR3 DNA is TGTGCCAGCAGCTTAGATATGGAGGGGAGCTCCTACAATGAGCAGTTCTTC. It is translated as CASSLDMEGSSYNEQFF. The chain carries TRBV13 and TRBJ2-1; D possibly corresponds to TRBD2 (6 bases). V lost 1 base and J lost 0, with 13 bases in between. Germline lookup yields CDR1 PRHDT and CDR2 FYEKMQ (reference sequence). This CDR3 contains 17 residues. Variable domain in full (rest from reference TRBV13 and TRBJ2-1): AAGVIQSPRHLIKEKRETATLKCYPIPRHDTVYWYQQGPGQDPQFLISFYEKMQSDKGSIPDRFSAQQFSDYHSELNMSSLELGDSALYFCASSLDMEGSSYNEQFFGPGTRLTVL.

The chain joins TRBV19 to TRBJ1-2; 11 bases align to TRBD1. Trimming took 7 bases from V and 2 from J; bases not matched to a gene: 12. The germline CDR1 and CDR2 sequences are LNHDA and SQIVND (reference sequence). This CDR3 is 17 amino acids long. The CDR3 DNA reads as TGTGCCAGTACCCGACCAGGACAGGGGGCCTCGAACTATGGCTACACCTTC. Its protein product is CASTRPGQGASNYGYTF.

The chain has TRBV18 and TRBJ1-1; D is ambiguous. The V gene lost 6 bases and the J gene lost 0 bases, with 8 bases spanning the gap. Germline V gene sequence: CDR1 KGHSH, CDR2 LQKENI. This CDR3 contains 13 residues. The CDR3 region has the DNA TGTGCCAGCTCGTCCGGGCTGAACACTGAAGCTTTCTTT. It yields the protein CASSSGLNTEAFF.

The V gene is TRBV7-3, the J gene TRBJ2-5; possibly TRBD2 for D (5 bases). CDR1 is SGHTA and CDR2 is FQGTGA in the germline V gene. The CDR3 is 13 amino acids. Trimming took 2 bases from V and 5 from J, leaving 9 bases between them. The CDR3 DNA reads TGTGCCAGCAGCTTAGGTAGCGCTGAGACCCAGTACTTC. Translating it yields CASSLGSAETQYF.